This entry concerns a single T cell receptor (beta chain). No antigen is known for it. The use of a sample-barcoded 5' primer and a J-beta primer mix characterized a second PCR of roughly 6 to 11 cycles. One entry per CDR3 protein, called by TCRdb with MiXCR from the 5' RACE reads. The data contain 1 million or so distinct CDR3 sequences, less than 25% of them singletons. The record originates from a study of blood T cells in healthy people across ages. The study's findings and limits: It was held that the diversity estimates obtained from one million T cells were underestimates.

The CDR3 totals 12 residues. Germline loops: CDR1 MNHEY, CDR2 SVGAGI. Between the trimmed V and J ends, which lost 11 bases and 0 bases, there was a span of 8 bases. The sample was also linked to a second study, of T cells of mothers and their children. That study adds: Three healthy Caucasian mothers served as donors, and their six children did as well. Sequencing got over 9.5 million TCR beta CDR3 reads from each mother and around 3.1 million from each child. Slightly higher overlap, not significant, was seen in related mother-child pairs than in unrelated pairs.

This sequence originates from a girl aged 2-10 years in good health. This chain joins TRBV6-5 and TRBJ1-3; D remains unclear. Specimen: blood. The CDR3 here is CASGYSGNTIYF. The CDR3 DNA follows: TGTGCCTCGGGGTACTCTGGAAACACCATATATTTT.